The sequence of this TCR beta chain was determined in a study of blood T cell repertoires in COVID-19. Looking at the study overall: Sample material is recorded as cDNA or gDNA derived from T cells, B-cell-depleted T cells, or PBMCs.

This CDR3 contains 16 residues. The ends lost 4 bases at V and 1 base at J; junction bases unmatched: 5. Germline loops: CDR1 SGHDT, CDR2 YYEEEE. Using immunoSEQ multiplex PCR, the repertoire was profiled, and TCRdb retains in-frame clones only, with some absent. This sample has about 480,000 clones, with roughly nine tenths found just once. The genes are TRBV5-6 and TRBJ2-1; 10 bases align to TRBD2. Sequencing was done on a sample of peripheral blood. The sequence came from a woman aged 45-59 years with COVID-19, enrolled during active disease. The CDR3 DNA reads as TGTGCCAGCAGCCCGGAGCGGGGGGGATCCTACAATGAGCAGTTCTTC. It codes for CASSPERGGSYNEQFF.